The clone carrying this TCR beta chain showed up just a few times. The sample belongs to a study of identical twins. Trimming at V came to 6 bases and at J to 6 bases, leaving 9 bases not matched to a gene. Germline CDR1 reads MDHEN; CDR2 reads SYDVKM. The CDR3 is 15 amino acids. TCRdb re-analysed the 5' RACE reads in MiXCR, keeping a single row per CDR3 protein. The sample lists 250,000 to 350,000 distinct CDR3 sequences; approximately 8% were seen once. These same records also appear under a second study, on yellow fever vaccine responses in identical twins.

The sequence derives from a woman aged 18-29 years in good health. The chain recombines TRBV28 with TRBJ2-3; 10 positions match TRBD2. What was sequenced was memory (CD45RO+) T cells sorted from blood. CDR3 residues: CASSLSGRGSDTQYF. DNA of the CDR3: TGTGCCAGCAGCCTGAGCGGGAGGGGTTCGGATACGCAGTATTTT.